At least ten counts were recorded for the clone carrying this T cell receptor beta chain. What it recognizes is unknown. It was by quantitative 5'-RACE with molecular barcodes that TCR beta libraries were made. TCRdb processed the 5' RACE reads anew with MiXCR; each CDR3 protein has one entry. The data contain 150,000 to 200,000 distinct CDR3 sequences, 15% to 20% of them singletons. This specimen comes from a study of CD8 T cells in ankylosing spondylitis. Whole-study results and caveats: Disease-linked clones proved CD8+ and comparatively uncommon in peripheral blood. A TCR beta motif made of fewer than ten highly homologous variants seemed typical of ankylosing spondylitis blood.

V lost 0 bases and J lost 5; bases outside the gene matches: 10. Germline loops: CDR1 DFQATT, CDR2 SNEGSKA (reference sequence). The CDR3 contains 17 residues. Sequencing was done on a sample of blood, either unsorted or a sorted T cell fraction (not recorded which). The sequence was obtained from a male donor with ankylosing spondylitis or in good health (not recorded which). The rearrangement uses TRBV20-1 and TRBJ1-6, with 7 bases matching TRBD1. The CDR3 DNA follows: TGCAGTGCTAGAGATTTGACAGGGAAAGGGGATAATTCACCCCTCCACTTT. It specifies CSARDLTGKGDNSPLHF.